Following are 17 T cell receptor beta chains from one sample sequenced in a study of T cells in Graves' hyperthyroidism and ophthalmopathy. RNA transcripts were the template for amplifying TCR beta CDR3 regions. The study used the HTBI primer set for a first-round RT-PCR of the TCR CDR3. TCRdb passed the multiplex PCR reads through MiXCR, listing each CDR3 protein once. The sample yields more than 300,000 distinct CDR3 sequences, about a sixth seen once. Sequencing was carried out using blood. These receptors came from a woman in her 30s with Graves' hyperthyroidism that later progressed to Graves' ophthalmopathy.

This clonotype showed up just a few times. The rearrangement uses TRBV5-6 and TRBJ2-5, with 9 bases that match TRBD2. The CDR3 contains 16 residues. With 0 bases clipped from V and 2 bases from J, the junction kept 5 bases outside the gene matches. CDR1 and CDR2 (germline): SGHDT, YYEEEE. This CDR3 reads CASSLDGLAYQETQYF. CDR3 DNA: TGTGCCAGCAGCTTGGATGGACTAGCGTATCAAGAGACCCAGTACTTC.

This clonotype was detected a few times. The V call is TRBV20-1, the J call TRBJ2-7, with 8 bases matching TRBD2. The germline CDR1 and CDR2 sequences are DFQATT and SNEGSKA (reference sequence). The CDR3 totals 15 residues. The V and J ends lost 3 bases and 3 bases, in that order; junction bases with no gene match: 10. The CDR3 DNA reads TGCAGTGCTAGGGGGGTACTAGCGGCAGGCTACGAGCAGTACTTC. Residues: CSARGVLAAGYEQYF.

Remarks on this clonotype: Since a much larger clone is just one base distant, this may be a read error. The CDR3 here is CSARGKERGGKNYEQYF. CDR3 coding DNA: TGCAGTGCTAGAGGAAAGGAGCGGGGGGGGAAAAACTACGAGCAGTACTTC. V is TRBV20-1 and J is TRBJ2-7; 10 bases match TRBD2. Looked up from germline, CDR1 is DFQATT and CDR2 is SNEGSKA (reference sequence). The length of the CDR3 is 17 residues. V gave up 1 base and J gave up 3 bases; unmatched junction bases: 12.

This clonotype was detected many times. The chain joins TRBV28 to TRBJ1-2, with no clear D. V was clipped by 3 bases and J by 3 bases, with 11 bases between them. The CDR3 spans 14 residues. Per germline, CDR1 MDHEN and CDR2 SYDVKM. CDR3 amino acids: CASSFLGVDYGYTF. The CDR3, as DNA: TGTGCCAGCAGTTTCCTTGGGGTCGACTATGGCTACACCTTC.

This clonotype was picked up many times. V usage is TRBV30 and J usage is TRBJ2-7; 11 positions match TRBD2. The CDR3 extends over 14 amino acids. From germline, CDR1 is GTSNPN and CDR2 SVGIG (reference sequence). V trimming: 1 base; J trimming: 4 bases; junction bases outside the gene matches: 3. CDR3 amino acids: CAWSAVAGGYEQYF. Here the CDR3 DNA reads TGTGCCTGGAGTGCAGTAGCGGGAGGGTACGAGCAGTACTTC.

This clonotype has ten or more counts. The chain joins TRBV27 to TRBJ1-6, with a tentative D call TRBD1 (6 bases). The CDR3 is made up of 18 amino acids. Germline CDR1 and CDR2: MNHEY and SMNVEV (reference sequence). Trimming removed 3 bases at V and 7 bases at J, with 22 bases between. CDR3 region: CASSFASQGRNRNSPLHF. The CDR3 nucleotides are TGTGCCAGCAGTTTCGCTTCCCAGGGGAGGAATAGAAATTCACCCCTCCACTTT.

This clonotype appeared many times. The gene calls are TRBV27 and TRBJ2-1; TRBD2 might be the D (6 bases). The CDR3 runs to 14 residues. Germline CDR1 reads MNHEY; CDR2 reads SMNVEV (reference sequence). The V gene lost 7 bases and the J gene lost 4 bases, with 14 bases spanning the gap. CDR3 sequence reads: CASTLRGLYNEQFF. DNA of the CDR3: TGTGCCAGCACCCTGAGGGGACTTTACAATGAGCAGTTCTTC.

This clonotype was found many times. V and J are TRBV28 and TRBJ2-2, with 10 bases lining up with TRBD1. The CDR3 covers 17 residues. Germline CDR1 and CDR2: MDHEN and SYDVKM. With V trimmed by 11 bases and J by 3 bases, 15 bases remained unmatched. The CDR3 sequence is CAGAPGQGRPDTGELFF. The CDR3 coding sequence is TGTGCCGGAGCACCGGGACAGGGGCGGCCGGACACCGGGGAGCTGTTTTTT. Variable domain in full (rest from reference TRBV28 and TRBJ2-2): DVKVTQSSRYLVKRTGEKVFLECVQDMDHENMFWYRQDPGLGLRLIYFSYDVKMKEKGDIPEGYSVSREKKERFSLILESASTNQTSMYLCAGAPGQGRPDTGELFFGEGSRLTVL.

This clonotype has ten or more counts. This chain connects TRBV4-1 to TRBJ2-2, with D perhaps matching TRBD1 (7 bases). The CDR3 has 16 residues. Deletions cut 1 base from V and 0 bases from J, with 9 bases between. The V gene's germline CDR1 is MGHRA and CDR2 YSYEKL. The CDR3 sequence is CASSQARGANTGELFF. The CDR3 nucleotides read TGCGCCAGCAGCCAAGCCAGGGGGGCGAACACCGGGGAGCTGTTTTTT.

As for this clonotype: A read error is possible here, since a much larger clone lies one base away. V gene TRBV20-1 combines with J gene TRBJ2-7, with 10 bases matching TRBD2. CDR3 size: 17 residues. Germline CDR1 and CDR2: DFQATT and SNEGSKA (reference sequence). The V gene end was trimmed by 6 bases and the J gene end by 0 bases; junction bases not matched to a gene: 14. CDR3 in amino acids: CSAEPDLGLADSYEQYF. The CDR3 bases are TGCAGTGCCGAACCCGACTTAGGACTAGCGGACTCCTACGAGCAGTACTTC.

This clonotype has ten or more counts. V gene TRBV3-1 combines with J gene TRBJ1-3; TRBD1 matches at 9 bases. CDR3 length equals 15 residues. V trimming: 6 bases; J trimming: 0 bases; junction bases outside the gene matches: 3. The germline V gene encodes CDR1 LGHDT and CDR2 YNNKEL (reference sequence). The CDR3 DNA follows: TGTGCCAGCAGGCGGACAGGGGACTCTGGAAACACCATATATTTT. Its protein is CASRRTGDSGNTIYF.

This clonotype was detected ten times or more. This sequence joins TRBV12-3 or TRBV12-4 and TRBJ2-1; 10 nucleotides agree with TRBD2. Losses at the gene ends were 4 bases for V and 5 bases for J; bases not matched to a gene: 2. CDR3 length: 14 amino acids. The CDR3 sequence is CASSSSGGNNEQFF. The CDR3 DNA follows: TGTGCCAGCAGTTCTAGCGGGGGAAACAATGAGCAGTTCTTC.

With respect to this clonotype: A much bigger clone sits one base away, suggesting this may be a read error. V is TRBV10-1 and J is TRBJ1-1; D gene uncertain. The CDR3 runs to 17 residues. The V gene lost 6 bases and the J gene lost 3 bases, with 23 bases spanning the gap. The germline V gene has CDR1 WNHNN and CDR2 SYGVQD (reference sequence). The CDR3, as DNA: TGCGCCAGCAGGACCCCGGACTCGGACTGGTCGGACACTGAAGCTTTCTTT. It yields the protein CASRTPDSDWSDTEAFF.

This clonotype was detected many times. This chain links TRBV5-1 with TRBJ2-3; 14 positions agree with TRBD2. The V gene's germline CDR1 is SGHRS and CDR2 YFSETQ. The CDR3 length is 17 residues. V lost 4 bases to trimming and J lost 6 bases; unmatched junction nucleotides: 10. The CDR3 DNA is TGCGCCAGCAGCCCCTCGACTAGCGGGGGGGTAGGGGATACGCAGTATTTT. Encoded protein: CASSPSTSGGVGDTQYF.

This clonotype was detected a few times. The chain is built from TRBV11-2 and TRBJ2-7; the D gene could be TRBD1 or TRBD2 (6 bases each). Trimming left V 4 bases short and J 4 bases short, with 14 bases between. The CDR3 totals 14 residues. CDR1 is SGHAT, CDR2 FQNNGV, per germline. CDR3 region: CASSSGAGGYEQYV. CDR3 bases: TGTGCCAGCAGCTCGGGGGCAGGTGGTTACGAGCAGTACGTC.

Ten or more counts support this clonotype. The rearrangement uses TRBV3-1 and TRBJ2-1; possibly TRBD1 or TRBD2 for D (5 bases each). The CDR3 is 15 amino acids. Germline assignment: CDR1 LGHDT and CDR2 YNNKEL (reference sequence). Between the trimmed V and J ends, which lost 4 bases and 2 bases, there was a span of 12 bases. Here the CDR3 reads CASSPRDLPYNEQFF. In DNA form, the CDR3 reads TGTGCCAGCAGCCCACGGGACCTTCCCTACAATGAGCAGTTCTTC.

The sample holds many counts of this clonotype. The rearrangement links TRBV5-6 to TRBJ2-1, with a tentative D call TRBD2 (5 bases). The germline CDR1 and CDR2 sequences are SGHDT and YYEEEE. V gave up 4 bases and J gave up 0 bases, with 11 bases separating them. This CDR3 has 15 amino acids. The CDR3 loop is CASSLVTSSYNEQFF. The CDR3 bases are TGTGCCAGCAGCCTCGTAACTAGCTCCTACAATGAGCAGTTCTTC.